This TCR beta chain originates from a study of blood T cell repertoires in COVID-19. Study background: Material from acute and convalescent COVID-19 was sourced from the United States, Italy and Spain. The cDNA or gDNA used as material had been derived from T cells, B-cell-depleted T cells, or PBMCs.

Per the original methods: Amplified reference gene primers provided the basis for estimating nucleated cell counts. Generated by immunoSEQ multiplex PCR, the TCRdb table keeps only in-frame clones and is missing some. V, J and clone size are taken as reported in that table, and D and trimming were inferred from the DNA itself. The sample has around 100,000 clones; around four fifths are singletons. The CDR3 runs 19 residues. In germline, CDR1 is SEHNR, CDR2 FQNEAQ (reference sequence). Trimming took 2 bases from V and 8 from J; bases not matched to a gene: 20. The table lists this clone with a count of one.

This clonotype was sampled from a man between 65 and 85 years old with active or convalescent COVID-19. V usage is TRBV7-9 and J usage is TRBJ2-1, with 8 bases matching TRBD2. The sample taken for sequencing was peripheral blood. CDR3 amino acids: CASSLTRSAGAGTYDEQFF. CDR3 DNA: TGTGCCAGCAGCTTAACTAGGTCAGCGGGGGCCGGTACATACGATGAGCAGTTCTTC.